Listed below are T cell receptor beta chains from one sample, sequenced in a study of T cells in Graves' hyperthyroidism and ophthalmopathy. TCRdb fed the multiplex PCR reads into MiXCR, producing one record per CDR3 protein. The data hold around 300,000 distinct CDR3 sequences, with roughly an eighth observed a single time. The sample taken for sequencing was blood. The receptors shown here come from a woman aged 40 to 50 with Graves' ophthalmopathy. Both conserved end residues are part of each CDR3. The D gene is left open where the match is weak. Rows may omit the clone size; those that give it use once, few, many or a size class.

>TRBV18|few|-|TRBJ2-7
CASSLTGPKTRTVYEQYF
TGTGCCAGCTCACTTACAGGGCCTAAGACTAGGACAGTCTACGAGCAGTACTTC
>TRBV6-1|few|TRBD2|TRBJ2-7
CASRIGTSGTYEQYF
TGTGCCAGCAGGATCGGGACTAGCGGAACCTACGAGCAGTACTTC
>TRBV6-1|many|-|TRBJ1-1
CASSGPTEAFF
TGTGCCAGCAGTGGTCCCACTGAAGCTTTCTTT
>TRBV6-5|-|TRBD1|TRBJ1-6
CASSYSGTGVRSPLHF
TGTGCCAGCAGTTACTCAGGGACAGGGGTTCGGTCACCCCTCCACTTT
>TRBV20-1|once|TRBD2|TRBJ2-3
CSARDPLAGNTDTQYF
TGCAGTGCTAGAGATCCCCTAGCGGGGAACACAGATACGCAGTATTTT
>TRBV20-1|many|-|TRBJ1-1
CSARDGETFLNTEAFF
TGCAGTGCTAGAGATGGTGAGACCTTCCTGAACACTGAAGCTTTCTTT
>TRBV28|-|TRBD1|TRBJ1-1
CASSFSPGTGGTNTEAFF
TGTGCCAGCAGTTTCTCCCCTGGGACAGGGGGTACGAACACTGAAGCTTTCTTT
>TRBV7-9|many|-|TRBJ2-5
CASSPRGQGGETQYF
TGTGCCAGCAGCCCCCGGGGGCAGGGCGGAGAGACCCAGTACTTC
>TRBV6-1|many|-|TRBJ2-3
CASSLGVGRSTDTQYF
TGTGCCAGCAGTTTGGGGGTGGGACGGAGCACAGATACGCAGTATTTT
>TRBV5-5|few|-|TRBJ1-1
CASSFGGYTEAFF
TGTGCCAGCAGCTTCGGAGGATACACTGAAGCTTTCTTT
>TRBV10-1|few|-|TRBJ2-3
CASSYLGTDTQYF
TGCGCCAGCAGCTATCTGGGCACAGATACGCAGTATTTT
>TRBV20-1|-|-|TRBJ1-4
CSASYPRAGIMGEKLFF
TGCAGTGCTAGTTATCCGCGGGCAGGGATAATGGGTGAAAAACTGTTTTTT
>TRBV18|-|-|TRBJ1-5
CASSPQNSNQPQHF
TGTGCCAGCTCACCTCAAAATAGCAATCAGCCCCAGCATTTT
>TRBV30|few|-|TRBJ2-3
CAWIDYTDTQYF
TGTGCCTGGATTGATTACACAGATACGCAGTATTTT
>TRBV4-1|-|-|TRBJ1-1
CASSSGVNTEAFF
TGCGCCAGCAGCTCCGGCGTGAACACTGAAGCTTTCTTT
>TRBV30|many|TRBD1|TRBJ1-2
CAWSPGQAGYTF
TGTGCCTGGAGTCCCGGACAGGCTGGCTACACCTTC
>TRBV11-2|many|TRBD2|TRBJ2-1
CASSLRTRNTYNEQFF
TGTGCCAGCAGTCTAAGGACTAGAAACACCTACAATGAGCAGTTCTTC
>TRBV3-1|many|TRBD1|TRBJ1-1
CASSSTGAPPEAFF
TGTGCCAGCAGCTCGACAGGGGCCCCACCCGAAGCTTTCTTT
>TRBV5-1|-|-|TRBJ2-7
CASSPPDRTYEQYF
TGCGCCAGCAGCCCCCCCGACAGAACCTACGAGCAGTACTTC
>TRBV7-2|many|-|TRBJ1-6
CASSRVRDSPLHF
TGTGCCAGCAGCCGCGTGAGGGACTCACCCCTCCACTTT
>TRBV6-1|-|-|TRBJ1-5
CTSSLASNQPQHF
TGTACCAGCTCTCTGGCCAGCAATCAGCCCCAGCATTTT
>TRBV18|few|TRBD1|TRBJ1-1
CASSPGQGARTSEAFF
TGTGCCAGCTCACCGGGACAGGGGGCGAGAACGTCTGAAGCTTTCTTT
>TRBV13|-|-|TRBJ2-7
CASSLAGMGSYEQYF
TGTGCCAGCAGCTTAGCTGGGATGGGGTCCTACGAGCAGTACTTC
>TRBV7-9|few|TRBD1|TRBJ2-7
CASRPGTGSYEQYF
TGTGCCAGCAGACCCGGGACAGGGTCCTACGAGCAGTACTTC
>TRBV28|many|-|TRBJ2-3
CASSLRGGSYTQYF
TGTGCCAGCAGTTTGCGGGGTGGGTCGTATACGCAGTATTTT
>TRBV7-2|-|-|TRBJ1-6
CASSPIWGARPYNSPLHF
TGTGCCAGCAGCCCCATATGGGGGGCTCGCCCCTATAATTCACCCCTCCACTTT
>TRBV7-9|many|TRBD1|TRBJ2-4
CASSHDGRGKNIQYF
TGTGCCAGCAGCCATGACGGCAGGGGGAAAAACATTCAGTACTTC
>TRBV4-2|few|-|TRBJ1-4
CASSQDRGPANEKLFF
TGTGCCAGCAGCCAAGATCGAGGACCGGCTAATGAAAAACTGTTTTTT
>TRBV28|many|-|TRBJ2-1
CASSLPPERSGYNEQFF
TGTGCCAGCAGTTTACCCCCCGAGAGATCCGGTTACAATGAGCAGTTCTTC
>TRBV13|many|TRBD2|TRBJ2-3
CASSTPIPGLAGGYTDTQYF
TGTGCCAGCAGCACCCCCATCCCGGGACTAGCGGGGGGGTACACAGATACGCAGTATTTT
>TRBV7-2|-|-|TRBJ2-7
CASSLSAGGPRMYEQYF
TGTGCCAGCAGCTTATCGGCCGGGGGGCCTAGGATGTACGAGCAGTACTTC
>TRBV20-1|many|TRBD1|TRBJ1-2
CSAGAGTGYGYTF
TGCAGTGCTGGGGCCGGGACAGGGTACGGCTACACCTTC
>TRBV2|many|-|TRBJ2-2
CASRTRVTGELFF
TGTGCCAGCAGAACCAGGGTCACCGGGGAGCTGTTTTTT
>TRBV9|-|-|TRBJ1-4
CAGSVVPGFNEKLFF
TGTGCCGGCAGCGTAGTGCCTGGCTTTAATGAAAAACTGTTTTTT
>TRBV11-2|many|-|TRBJ2-1
CASLGIGNSYNEQFF
TGTGCCAGCCTTGGGATCGGGAACTCCTACAATGAGCAGTTCTTC
>TRBV2|many|-|TRBJ2-5
CASRVGTPELDF
TGTGCCAGCAGGGTAGGGACACCGGAATTGGACTTC
>TRBV2|many|-|TRBJ2-4
CASTPEMADKNIQYF
TGTGCCAGCACTCCCGAGATGGCGGATAAAAACATTCAGTACTTC
>TRBV7-9|few|-|TRBJ1-6
CASTKNRDNSPLHF
TGTGCCAGCACCAAAAACAGGGACAATTCACCCCTCCACTTT
>TRBV12-3/TRBV12-4|many|-|TRBJ1-1
CASSLSQNTEAFF
TGTGCCAGCAGTTTGAGCCAGAACACTGAAGCTTTCTTT
>TRBV18|few|-|TRBJ1-1
CASSPVAQPRTEAFF
TGTGCCAGCTCACCGGTCGCTCAACCTCGCACTGAAGCTTTCTTT
>TRBV7-2|few|-|TRBJ2-1
CASSLATGPSSWNEQFF
TGTGCCAGCAGCTTAGCAACCGGGCCCTCTTCCTGGAATGAGCAGTTCTTC
>TRBV7-9|few|TRBD1|TRBJ1-2
CASSSKGQGEGGYTF
TGTGCCAGCAGCTCCAAGGGACAGGGCGAAGGCGGCTACACCTTC
>TRBV29-1|-|TRBD2|TRBJ2-1
CSVPTSGRADEQFF
TGCAGCGTTCCGACTAGCGGGAGGGCCGATGAGCAGTTCTTC
>TRBV11-2|many|-|TRBJ2-1
CASSLDSDNEQFF
TGTGCCAGCAGCTTAGATAGTGACAATGAGCAGTTCTTC
>TRBV28|many|-|TRBJ2-6
CASSRGTLVVLTF
TGTGCCAGCAGTAGGGGGACACTTGTCGTCCTGACTTTC
>TRBV7-9|-|-|TRBJ2-1
CASSHRLSSYNEQFF
TGTGCCAGCAGCCACAGGCTCAGCTCCTACAATGAGCAGTTCTTC
>TRBV15|few|TRBD2|TRBJ2-7
CATSRGLDTLEQYF
TGTGCCACCAGCAGGGGACTAGACACCCTCGAGCAGTACTTC
>TRBV2|-|TRBD2|TRBJ2-7
CASTQGLAGYEQYF
TGTGCCAGCACCCAGGGACTAGCGGGCTACGAGCAGTACTTC
>TRBV2|many|-|TRBJ2-5
CASSLQGVETQYF
TGTGCCAGCAGTTTACAGGGAGTAGAGACCCAGTACTTC
>TRBV7-8|many|-|TRBJ2-1
CASSLRTAHSYNEQFF
TGTGCCAGCAGCTTAAGGACAGCTCACTCCTACAATGAGCAGTTCTTC
>TRBV7-9|few|-|TRBJ2-6
CASSPRVTYGANVLTF
TGTGCCAGCAGCCCCCGGGTGACCTATGGGGCCAACGTCCTGACTTTC
>TRBV20-1|-|TRBD1|TRBJ1-2
CSASSDRVDYGYTF
TGCAGTGCTAGTTCGGACAGGGTTGACTATGGCTACACCTTC
>TRBV19|many|-|TRBJ2-1
CATGSNRVRNEQFF
TGTGCCACCGGAAGTAACAGGGTCCGAAATGAGCAGTTCTTC
>TRBV3-1|few|-|TRBJ1-1
CASSQVGERNTEAFF
TGTGCCAGCAGCCAAGTAGGGGAACGGAACACTGAAGCTTTCTTT